The sequence of this TCR beta chain was determined in a study of blood T cell repertoires in COVID-19 (TCRdb year 2020). Regarding the study in general: Samples covering the acute and convalescent phases of COVID-19 were provided by collaborators in the United States, Italy and Spain. The dataset comprised deeply sampled blood TCRbeta repertoires from subjects exposed to, actively infected with, or recovered from COVID-19. Where available, HLA class I and class II types were taken from metadata supplied by the sample provider and were not determined by assay-based typing. The material from the prospective study consisted of cDNA or gDNA derived from T cells, B-cell-depleted T cells, or PBMCs. The samples were drawn from two sources: the first 160 participants of the ongoing ImmuneRACE study, and over 1,000 subjects contributed by 6 global collaborators. A de-identified subject ID, COVID-19 status, age in years and sex were almost always included in the sample metadata. The repertoires were released in a freely available public database intended as a resource for research on the immune response to SARS-CoV-2. Paper-wide results and their limitations: How much clinical and demographic metadata was included differed by source and by participant, and the metadata was provided uncurated.

TCRbeta CDR3 regions were amplified from genomic DNA by means of the immunoSEQ Assay, a bias-controlled multiplex PCR. As for how the authors treated the data: Within the assay, amplification of reference gene primers was used to estimate how many nucleated cells each sample contained. Sequence reads were collapsed and filtered to measure the absolute abundance of every unique TCRbeta CDR3 rearrangement. For each sample, productive Simpson clonality was calculated as the square root of Simpson's diversity index across productive rearrangements. This is the immuneACCESS table as TCRdb keeps it, with only in-frame sequences that have V and J called. A part of the clones is gone; compared with another copy, unresolved V genes explain less than half, and the rest is unexplained. Clone size and the V and J calls come from that table; the DNA yielded D and trimming. The sample includes around 360,000 clones, with about 89% observed a single time. The ten top clones hold about 9.4% of the sample.

One collaborating source in Seattle enrolled patients during active infection and followed them longitudinally through the course of disease. Collaborating institutions collected whole blood in K2EDTA tubes following their own protocols. For TCRbeta analysis, collaborators shipped samples as frozen whole blood, isolated PBMCs, or DNA extracted from either of those sample types. Trimming removed 6 bases from V and 0 bases from J; the gene matches leave 6 bases unexplained. The CDR3, from cysteine to phenylalanine, totals 16 residues. Only CDR3 DNA is held: 48 bases, read in frame from base 1. CDR1 and CDR2, looked up from the germline V gene (reference sequence), are LNHDA and SQIVND. About this clone itself: The antigen it recognizes is unknown. Base quality data are lacking; no much larger clone is found one base away.

The sample was peripheral blood. The receptor chain draws on TRBV19 and TRBJ2-4, with TRBD2 identical over 9 junction bases. The source of this sequence is a woman in her twenties or thirties with COVID-19, enrolled during active disease. The bases are TGTGCCAGTAGGGAGACTAGCGGACTAGCCAAAAACATTCAGTACTTC. It translates as CASRETSGLAKNIQYF.